This is a list of T cell receptor beta chains from one sample in a study of control samples from healthy donors and cancer patients. Assay: immunoSEQ multiplex PCR; the TCRdb copy retains only in-frame clones and omits some. The top ten hold about 1.3% of the sample, which has some 100,000 clones, around 83% seen once. Sequenced sample: blood. These TCRs come from a woman in her 50s in good health. Both conserved end residues are part of each CDR3. D genes are given only for firm matches. The listing skips clone size in some rows; elsewhere it reads once, few, many or a size class.

J,D,size,V,DNA,CDR3
TRBJ1-4,-,once,TRBV19,TGTGCCAGTAGTATAAGGGTACAACTGTTTTTT,CASSIRVQLFF
TRBJ2-5,TRBD2,-,TRBV7-8,TGTGCCAGCACCTTAGGGTGGGGGGGTCAAGAGACCCAGTACTTC,CASTLGWGGQETQYF
TRBJ2-4,-,-,TRBV23-1,TGCGCCAGCAGTCAATCGAGAGGCACAGGGAATAGAAACATTCAGTACTTC,CASSQSRGTGNRNIQYF
TRBJ2-3,TRBD2,-,TRBV11-2,TGTGCCAGCAGCGTGTCGATGGAAGCCGGGGGGACGCAGTATTTT,CASSVSMEAGGTQYF
TRBJ1-1,-,-,TRBV28,TGTGCCAGCAGTTTACTCAGGGAAAAGGGGGTTAAAGCTTTCTTT,CASSLLREKGVKAFF
TRBJ2-7,TRBD2,-,TRBV3-1/TRBV3-2,TGTGCCAGCTCTCAGATAGCGGGATCCCTTAGTGAGCAGTACTTC,CASSQIAGSLSEQYF
TRBJ1-5,-,-,TRBV15,TGTGCCACCAGCAGGTTCCGGACAGCTAGCAATCAGCCCCAGCATTTT,CATSRFRTASNQPQHF
TRBJ1-2,-,-,TRBV7-9,TGTGCCAGCAGCTTAGCGTTAGGGTTTTATGGCTACACCTTC,CASSLALGFYGYTF
TRBJ2-5,TRBD2,once,TRBV5-1,TGCGCCAGCAGCTTGGTCGTAAGCGGGGGGGCCCAAGAGACCCAGTACTTC,CASSLVVSGGAQETQYF
TRBJ1-5,-,-,TRBV15,TGTGCCACCAGCAGAGAAAGGGATCAGCCCCAGCATTTT,CATSRERDQPQHF
TRBJ1-2,-,-,TRBV5-8,TGTGCCAGCAGCTTGATGCCAGCGCGGCAGGGCTACACCTTC,CASSLMPARQGYTF
TRBJ1-1,TRBD1,few,TRBV11-2,TGTGCCAGCAGCCTCGGGACAGGAGGAGACACTGAAGCTTTCTTT,CASSLGTGGDTEAFF
TRBJ2-7,-,-,TRBV6-2/TRBV6-3,TGTGCCAGCAGTGACTCGCACAGAACCTACGAGCAGTACTTC,CASSDSHRTYEQYF
TRBJ2-5,-,-,TRBV11-2,TGTGCCAGCAGCTTGGAGCGAGTTCGAAAAGAGACCCAGTACTTC,CASSLERVRKETQYF
TRBJ1-2,-,-,TRBV7-9,TGTGCCAGCAGCTTAGAGGATCCGTTATATGGCTACACCTTC,CASSLEDPLYGYTF
TRBJ2-2,-,-,TRBV3-1/TRBV3-2,TGTGCCAGCAGCCAAGAGTGGGGTTGTGGCACCGGGGAGCTGTTTTTT,CASSQEWGCGTGELFF
TRBJ1-1,-,-,TRBV7-9,TGTGCCAGCAGCTTAGTCGGCTCCCGGACTGAAGCTTTCTTT,CASSLVGSRTEAFF
TRBJ2-1,-,-,TRBV6-6,TGTGCCAGCAGTTATCAGGCCCCCGAGAATGAGCAGTTCTTC,CASSYQAPENEQFF
TRBJ2-5,-,-,TRBV19,TGTGCCTCCCATGGGGTGGGGAGGGAGACCCAGTACTTC,CASHGVGRETQYF
TRBJ2-2,TRBD2,-,TRBV7-2,TGTGCCAGCAGCCTATCGACTAGCGGGAACTCCGGGGAGCTGTTTTTT,CASSLSTSGNSGELFF
TRBJ2-5,-,-,TRBV9,TGTGCCAGCAGCGGGGCGTTAGAGACCCAGTACTTC,CASSGALETQYF
TRBJ1-1,-,-,TRBV28,TGTGCCAGCAGGGGGGCGGGCACTGAAGCTTTCTTT,CASRGAGTEAFF
TRBJ1-3,-,-,TRBV5-6,TGTGCCAGCAGCTTGGGCCCGAGCTCTGGAAACACCATATATTTT,CASSLGPSSGNTIYF
TRBJ2-3,-,-,TRBV2,TGTGCCAGCAGCCGAAGCACAGATACGCAGTATTTT,CASSRSTDTQYF
TRBJ2-4,TRBD2,-,TRBV3-1/TRBV3-2,TGTGCCAGCAGCTCCGCGAGCGGGGGGCCGGTTTGGTACTTC,CASSSASGGPVWYF
TRBJ2-5,TRBD2,-,TRBV28,TGTGCCAGCAGAATAGGGACTAGCGGGAAAGAGACCCAGTACTTC,CASRIGTSGKETQYF
TRBJ2-3,TRBD1,-,TRBV27,TGTGCCAGCAGTCTAAAGGGGGCTCTCACAGATACGCAGTATTTT,CASSLKGALTDTQYF
TRBJ2-7,-,-,TRBV16,TGTGCCAGCAGCCCCGACAGGTTCTCCTACGAGCAGTACTTC,CASSPDRFSYEQYF
TRBJ2-1,-,-,TRBV19,TGTGCCACCCAGGGAGGGGGGGGCCGTAATGAGCAGTTCTTC,CATQGGGGRNEQFF
TRBJ1-3,-,-,TRBV5-6,TGTGCCAGCAGCTTTGCCACCAGGGGAACTGGAAACACCATATATTTT,CASSFATRGTGNTIYF
TRBJ2-7,-,-,TRBV18,TGTGCCAGCTCCGCTACAGGGAGCTACGAGCAGTACTTC,CASSATGSYEQYF
TRBJ1-3,-,-,TRBV19,TGTGCCACTAAATCCCAGGGAGATGGAAACACCATATATTTT,CATKSQGDGNTIYF
TRBJ2-7,-,-,TRBV11-2,TGTGCCAGCAGCTTAGTGGGGCGGGGTAGCGCGCAGTACTTC,CASSLVGRGSAQYF
TRBJ2-7,TRBD2,-,TRBV5-1,TGCGCCAGCAGCTTGACCCCTAGCGGGAGGTACGAGCAGTACTTC,CASSLTPSGRYEQYF
TRBJ1-1,-,-,TRBV3-1/TRBV3-2,TGTGCCAGCACCCCAGGAGGGGTCACTGAAGCTTTCTTT,CASTPGGVTEAFF
TRBJ2-5,-,-,TRBV2,TGTGCCAGCAGTGAAGATGAGGTTGCAGAGACCCAGTACTTC,CASSEDEVAETQYF
TRBJ2-2,-,-,TRBV7-3,TGTGCCAGCAGCATCCAACCAGGGTACGGGGAGCTGTTTTTT,CASSIQPGYGELFF
TRBJ1-6,-,-,TRBV2,TGTGCCAGCAGCAAGATCCGGGAGTATAATTCACCCCTCCACTTT,CASSKIREYNSPLHF
TRBJ2-3,TRBD2,-,TRBV28,TGTGCCAGTCGGGCGGGAGGGCCAACAGATACGCAGTATTTT,CASRAGGPTDTQYF
TRBJ1-4,-,-,TRBV27,TGTGCCAGCAGGACGAATGAAAAACTGTTTTTT,CASRTNEKLFF
TRBJ2-3,TRBD2,-,TRBV12-5,TGTGCTAGTGGTTTGACTAGCGGGAGGAGCACAGATACGCAGTATTTT,CASGLTSGRSTDTQYF
TRBJ2-3,-,-,TRBV5-1,TGCGCCAGCAGTTCTCAGCCGGGGGGCGGGGGAGATACGCAGTATTTT,CASSSQPGGGGDTQYF
TRBJ2-5,-,-,TRBV19,TGTGCCAGTAGTTTCCAGGCGGGGGAGACCCAGTACTTC,CASSFQAGETQYF
TRBJ1-3,-,-,TRBV19,TGTGCCAGTAGTGGACGACAATTCTCTGGAAACACCATATATTTT,CASSGRQFSGNTIYF
TRBJ1-4,TRBD1,-,TRBV18,TGTGCCAGCTCACAAAACGTCATTATACAGGGGTTTGATGAAAAACTGTTTTTT,CASSQNVIIQGFDEKLFF
TRBJ2-7,-,-,TRBV21-1,TGTGCCAGCAGCAAAACCGGAATAGCACCGGGACTAGCGGGAGTAAGGTCCTACGAGCAGTACTTC,CASSKTGIAPGLAGVRSYEQYF
TRBJ2-1,-,-,TRBV3-1/TRBV3-2,TGTGCCAGCAGCCAAGATTTAGCTGGAGAGCAGTTCTTC,CASSQDLAGEQFF
TRBJ2-7,TRBD1,once,TRBV7-3,TGTGCCAGCAGCCCGGACCGGGACAGGACTTACGAGCAGTACTTC,CASSPDRDRTYEQYF
TRBJ2-5,TRBD2,once,TRBV7-3,TGTGCCAGCAGCTTCGGGACTAGCGGGATACAGACCCAGTACTTC,CASSFGTSGIQTQYF
TRBJ2-2,TRBD2,-,TRBV6-2/TRBV6-3,TGTGCCAGCAGTTACTCGATGCTAGCGGTAAACACCGGGGAGCTGTTTTTT,CASSYSMLAVNTGELFF
TRBJ1-2,-,-,TRBV19,TGTGCCAGTAGTATGACGGGTTTCTATGGCTACACCTTC,CASSMTGFYGYTF
TRBJ1-4,-,-,TRBV27,TGTGCCAGCAGTTTCACTAATGAAAAACTGTTTTTT,CASSFTNEKLFF
TRBJ1-1,-,-,TRBV29-1,TGCAGCGCCCGGGCTATACAGGGCGGGAGCACTGAAGCTTTCTTT,CSARAIQGGSTEAFF
TRBJ2-1,-,-,TRBV4-1,TGCGCCAGCAGCCAGGTAATAGCGCAGGGTAATGAGCAGTTCTTC,CASSQVIAQGNEQFF
TRBJ1-4,-,few,TRBV5-6,TGTGCCAGCAGCTTCGGACACCGAGGTGAAAAACTGTTTTTT,CASSFGHRGEKLFF